The T cell receptor beta chain under discussion was sequenced for a study of patients and donors after allogeneic stem cell transplantation. CDR1 SGHKS and CDR2 YYEKEE come from the germline V gene (reference sequence). The CDR3 loop spans 14 amino acids. Trimming cost V 4 bases and J 7 bases; bases outside gene matches: 10. TCRdb re-called the RT-PCR reads through MiXCR, storing one row per CDR3 protein. Of over 350,000 distinct CDR3 sequences in the sample, roughly 17% are singletons; the top ten hold around 7.2%. J is TRBJ2-7 and V is TRBV5-5, with 8 positions matching TRBD1. The sample taken for sequencing was blood, either unsorted or a sorted T cell fraction (not recorded which). The sequence derives from a human donor who was either an allogeneic HSCT recipient or a stem cell or donor lymphocyte infusion donor (not recorded which). It is not recorded whose cells these are; they may come from a transplant donor. The CDR3 region has the DNA TGTGCCAGCAGCCCCGGACAGGGTACGTGGGAGCAGTACTTC. It translates to CASSPGQGTWEQYF.